This TCR beta chain was retrieved from a study of blood T cell repertoires in COVID-19. The germline CDR1 and CDR2 sequences are SGHRS and YFSETQ. The CDR3 contains 13 residues. V lost 3 bases and J 1 base, leaving 7 bases between the germline ends. Method: immunoSEQ multiplex PCR; TCRdb's copy keeps in-frame clones and lacks some. The sample holds about 190,000 clones, around 80% seen once. Sequenced sample: peripheral blood. The rearrangement joins TRBV5-1 to TRBJ1-1; no reliable D call. The TCR comes from a man in his forties or fifties who had recovered from COVID-19. The CDR3 DNA sequence: TGCGCCAGCAGCTCCACAGCGAACACTGAAGCTTTCTTT. This gives the protein CASSSTANTEAFF.